Given below is one T cell receptor beta chain in context. Original methodology: Amplification of reference gene primers was used by the study to estimate nucleated cell counts. Profiling relied on immunoSEQ multiplex PCR, and the TCRdb table lists in-frame clones only, not all of them. V, J and clone size derive from that table, while D and trimming were established from the DNA sequence. This sample yields tens of thousands of clones, of which roughly 90% are seen a single time; around 10% belongs to the top ten. This sample is part of a study of blood T cell repertoires in COVID-19. Study background: Acute and convalescent COVID-19 specimens originated in the United States, Italy and Spain. PBMCs, B-cell-depleted T cells, or T cells were the source of the cDNA or gDNA that made up the material.

Trimming at V came to 5 bases and at J to 8 bases, leaving 12 bases not matched to a gene. Germline V CDR1 and CDR2: SGHVS, FQNEAQ. The CDR3 totals 16 residues. The TCR originated in a man in his sixties or seventies with acute or convalescent COVID-19. The specimen was peripheral blood. The chain combines TRBV7-8 with TRBJ1-6, with 7 nucleotides matching TRBD1. The CDR3 region is CASSIRDSHIDSPLHF. CDR3 nucleotides: TGTGCCAGCAGCATTCGGGACAGCCATATTGATTCACCCCTCCACTTT. The full variable domain, rest sourced from reference TRBV7-8 and TRBJ1-6, is GAGVSQSPRYKVAKRGQDVALRCDPISGHVSLFWYQQALGQGPEFLTYFQNEAQLDKSGLPSDRFFAERPEGSVSTLKIQRTQQEDSAVYLCASSIRDSHIDSPLHFGNGTRLTVT.